Listed below are T cell receptor beta chains from one sample, sequenced in a study of T cell responses to AZD1222 COVID-19 vaccine. Here immunoSEQ multiplex PCR was the method, and the copy in TCRdb shows in-frame clones only, minus some. Here the sample spans about 190,000 clones, approximately 91% being singletons. The sample in question was peripheral blood, obtained on day 0 of AZD1222 vaccination. The receptors shown here come from an adult in good health. Each CDR3 is given with its conserved first and last residue. D genes are given only for firm matches. Some rows mark clone size as missing; the rest say once, few, many or name a class of expanded clone.

D gene: .
V gene: TRBV4-3
J gene: TRBJ1-2
clone size: .
CDR3 DNA: TGCGCCAGCAGCCAAGACGTCTCGTTCCCTTATGGCTACACCTTC
CDR3 protein: CASSQDVSFPYGYTF

D gene: TRBD2
V gene: TRBV11-2
J gene: TRBJ2-7
clone size: .
CDR3 DNA: TGTGCCAGCAGCACACGTAGCGGGGGTTCCTTTTGGGAGCAGTACTTC
CDR3 protein: CASSTRSGGSFWEQYF

D gene: .
V gene: TRBV7-9
J gene: TRBJ2-5
clone size: .
CDR3 DNA: TGTGCCAGCAGCTCCCCCAGGGGCGGCGGGGAGACCCAGTACTTC
CDR3 protein: CASSSPRGGGETQYF

D gene: .
V gene: TRBV7-7
J gene: TRBJ2-3
clone size: .
CDR3 DNA: TGTGCTAGCAGCTTAGGGTTCACAGATACGCAGTATTTT
CDR3 protein: CASSLGFTDTQYF

D gene: .
V gene: TRBV19
J gene: TRBJ1-1
clone size: once
CDR3 DNA: TGTGCCAGTAGTACGCCAGCTAGGAACGCTGAAGCTTTCTTT
CDR3 protein: CASSTPARNAEAFF

D gene: .
V gene: TRBV19
J gene: TRBJ1-6
clone size: .
CDR3 DNA: TGTGCCAGTAGTATGAGGCCTCAGAACTCACCCCTCCACTTT
CDR3 protein: CASSMRPQNSPLHF

D gene: .
V gene: TRBV10-2
J gene: TRBJ1-1
clone size: .
CDR3 DNA: TGCGCCAGCAGTTCGAGGGGTTTGGGCACTGAAGCTTTCTTT
CDR3 protein: CASSSRGLGTEAFF

D gene: TRBD2
V gene: TRBV27
J gene: TRBJ2-2
clone size: .
CDR3 DNA: TGTGCCAGCAGTTTAGAGACTAGCGGGGTCACCGGGGAGCTGTTTTTT
CDR3 protein: CASSLETSGVTGELFF

D gene: .
V gene: TRBV3-1/TRBV3-2
J gene: TRBJ2-7
clone size: .
CDR3 DNA: TGTGCCAGCAGCCAAGATGATCAGATTCGTGGAGAGCAGTACTTC
CDR3 protein: CASSQDDQIRGEQYF

D gene: .
V gene: TRBV7-9
J gene: TRBJ1-2
clone size: .
CDR3 DNA: TGTGCCAGCAGCTTCAACAGGGCTGGCTACACCTTC
CDR3 protein: CASSFNRAGYTF